These 5 T cell receptor beta chains came from one sample sequenced in a study of patients and donors after allogeneic stem cell transplantation. TCRdb re-analysed the RT-PCR reads in MiXCR, keeping a single row per CDR3 protein. The data hold 200,000 to 250,000 distinct CDR3 sequences, with roughly 15% observed a single time. Sample: blood, either unsorted or a sorted T cell fraction (not recorded which). Every receptor here comes from a human donor who was either an allogeneic HSCT recipient or a stem cell or donor lymphocyte infusion donor (not recorded which). It is not recorded whose cells these are; they may come from a transplant donor.

The rearrangement uses TRBV7-3 and TRBJ2-3; TRBD2 matches 10 bases. The J segment lost 5 bases and the V segment lost 3 bases, leaving 5 bases of the junction unmatched. CDR1 SGHTA and CDR2 FQGTGA come from the germline V gene. The CDR3 extends over 15 amino acids. The CDR3 sequence is CASSLGSGGGDTQYF. The CDR3 DNA follows: TGTGCCAGCAGCTTGGGGAGCGGGGGGGGAGATACGCAGTATTTT.

The chain combines TRBV20-1 with TRBJ1-2; possibly TRBD1 for D (5 bases). Trimming removed 7 bases at V and 2 bases at J, with 14 bases between. This CDR3 comprises 13 residues. Germline CDR1 reads DFQATT; CDR2 reads SNEGSKA (reference sequence). The CDR3 DNA is TGCAGTGAAATGCCCCGGGGGAACTATGGCTACACCTTC. This gives the protein CSEMPRGNYGYTF.

In this sample, this clonotype turned up a few times. V is TRBV24-1 and J is TRBJ1-1; D gene unclear. This CDR3 region has 16 residues. V gave up 9 bases and J gave up 4 bases, with 23 bases separating them. Per the germline V gene, CDR1 is KGHDR and CDR2 is SFDVKD. The CDR3 nucleotides read TGTGCCACCCTTCTTACGTTTAAGGGTTTGAGCACTGAAGCTTTCTTT. This codes for CATLLTFKGLSTEAFF.

The chain joins TRBV6-5 to TRBJ2-1; 11 bases are shared with TRBD2. Looked up from germline, CDR1 is MNHEY and CDR2 is SVGAGI. The CDR3 has 17 amino acids. With V trimmed by 2 bases and J by 9 bases, 12 bases remained unmatched. CDR3 sequence reads: CASSYVLAGALFGEQFF. DNA for the CDR3: TGTGCCAGCAGTTACGTACTAGCGGGGGCCCTTTTCGGTGAGCAGTTCTTC.

V gene TRBV12-3 or TRBV12-4 combines with J gene TRBJ2-7; TRBD2 matches 13 bases. Trimming removed 5 bases from V and 4 bases from J; junction bases left unmatched: 8. This CDR3 comprises 16 residues. The CDR3 protein is CASSRRPTSGGYEQYF. As DNA, the CDR3 is TGTGCCAGCAGTCGACGACCGACTAGCGGGGGGTACGAGCAGTACTTC.